A selection of T cell receptor beta chains follows, all from one sample in a study of OX40 agonist ivuxolimab in advanced cancers. TCRdb keeps only in-frame clones here, not all; method: immunoSEQ multiplex PCR. The data show 50,000 or so clones, with roughly 85% seen just once and 20% held by the top ten. The specimen was CD4+ or CD8+ T cells sorted from blood, collected in a trial of the OX40 agonist ivuxolimab. The receptors shown here come from an adult with an advanced solid tumor such as melanoma, head and neck, liver or kidney cancer. CDR3s leave out the opening cysteine and the closing phenylalanine or tryptophan.

j_call	v_call	cdr3_aa
TRBJ2-3	TRBV10-3	AIRTSGGTVTDTQY
TRBJ2-3	TRBV9	ASSVGLAGGTDTQY
TRBJ1-5	TRBV6-5	ASRWTENQPQH
TRBJ2-5	TRBV4-1	ASSPPVGETQY
TRBJ1-1	TRBV28	ASSPRTQSNTEAF
TRBJ1-1	TRBV4-1	ASSVDNLRNTEAF
TRBJ2-1	TRBV11-2	ASSQELGQGENEQF
TRBJ2-5	TRBV4-3	ASSQDWAPKGETQY
TRBJ2-5	TRBV7-2	ASSLVERAEETQY
TRBJ1-2	TRBV7-8	ASSLAKITEYYGYT
TRBJ2-7	TRBV5-6	ASSRGQGAWEQY
TRBJ2-7	TRBV29-1	SAGTGTTYEQY
TRBJ1-5	TRBV6-1	ASSAGSNSNQPQH
TRBJ1-1	TRBV28	ASSFSHPEAF
TRBJ2-7	TRBV27	ASSLGGNSYEQY
TRBJ2-7	TRBV18	ASSPPQGLRDYEQY
TRBJ2-1	TRBV6-4	ASSDGVSSYNEQF
TRBJ2-3	TRBV27	ASSLARDTQY
TRBJ2-1	TRBV7-9	ASIPGNVNEQF
TRBJ1-1	TRBV27	ASSFGGANTEAF
TRBJ1-2	TRBV10-3	AITEGTGINGYT
TRBJ1-5	TRBV19	ASSTAPAEGSNQPQH
TRBJ1-1	TRBV7-3	ASSGEGTANEAF
TRBJ2-3	TRBV7-9	ASSPPEGSGRKADTQY
TRBJ2-3	TRBV7-9	ASSLDTQY
TRBJ1-2	TRBV6-5	ASQGGGFGYGYT
TRBJ2-5	TRBV7-6	ASSFFRGETQY
TRBJ2-1	TRBV6-1	ASSEDRGSYNEQF
TRBJ1-1	TRBV5-5	ASSLFLNTEAF
TRBJ1-2	TRBV4-3	ASSQEPGQGSYGYT
TRBJ1-5	TRBV5-1	ASSEGTGGNQPQH
TRBJ1-3	TRBV7-9	ASSVRDSGNTIY
TRBJ2-7	TRBV9	ASSAGYEQY
TRBJ1-2	TRBV7-2	ASSPSLGGGYT
TRBJ1-2	TRBV4-3	ASSQFPDGTGGGYGYT
TRBJ1-1	TRBV6-6	ASSYSMNTEAF
TRBJ2-3	TRBV2	ASVIFEGGLSDTQY
TRBJ2-1	TRBV2	ASRATGHNEQF
TRBJ2-1	TRBV7-3	ASSLSAGVAYNEQF
TRBJ2-3	TRBV27	ASRQLAGITDTQY